These 32 T cell receptor beta chains originate from one sample sequenced in a study of CD8 T cells in ankylosing spondylitis. TCRdb re-derived calls from the 5' RACE reads in MiXCR, one entry per CDR3 protein. The repertoire holds around 280,000 distinct CDR3 sequences, with around 20% as singletons. Sequencing was performed on blood, either unsorted or a sorted T cell fraction (not recorded which). Receptors originate from a male donor with ankylosing spondylitis or in good health (not recorded which).

This clonotype has at least ten counts. This chain uses TRBV29-1 with TRBJ2-1, with no clear D. The CDR3 contains 14 residues. V was shortened by 7 bases and J by 2 bases, with 15 bases between the two germline ends. CDR1 and CDR2 from the germline V gene are SQVTM and ANQGSEA. CDR3 amino acids: CSATYLEPYNEQFF. CDR3 in DNA: TGCAGCGCAACGTACCTAGAGCCCTACAATGAGCAGTTCTTC.

The chain uses TRBV7-3 and TRBJ2-3; 13 nucleotides match TRBD2. The CDR3 is 17 amino acids. V lost 4 bases, J lost 1 base, and 5 bases stayed unmatched. Germline CDR1 is SGHTA and CDR2 is FQGTGA. Here the CDR3 DNA reads TGTGCCAGCAGCTCCCGGGGGACTAGCGGGGGCACAGATACGCAGTATTTT. Protein product: CASSSRGTSGGTDTQYF.

The chain couples TRBV3-1 to TRBJ1-1, with D unresolved. Per germline, CDR1 LGHDT and CDR2 YNNKEL (reference sequence). CDR3 length equals 15 residues. V was pared by 0 bases and J by 2 bases, with 10 bases between. CDR3 in amino acids: CASSQDQDGNTEAFF. CDR3 nucleotides: TGTGCCAGCAGCCAAGATCAGGACGGAAACACTGAAGCTTTCTTT.

This clonotype was detected only a few times. The limits of the CDR3 on the DNA are not certain, so only TCRdb's listed CDR3 is given. The V and J genes are TRBV12-3 or TRBV12-4 and TRBJ2-5; TRBD2 is the table's D call and was not checked against the DNA. Ends included, the CDR3 has 15 residues. CDR3 sequence: CASSSSTVPGETQYF.

The chain carries TRBV19 and TRBJ1-5, with D unclear. In germline, CDR1 is LNHDA, CDR2 SQIVND (reference sequence). This CDR3 region has 12 residues. Trimming pared 5 bases from V and 6 bases from J, leaving 8 bases between. The CDR3 protein is CASSWEFQPQHF. The CDR3 DNA sequence: TGTGCCAGTAGTTGGGAGTTTCAGCCCCAGCATTTT.

The chain is built from TRBV20-1 and TRBJ2-3, with a possible D match to TRBD2 (6 bases). The CDR3 sequence is 12 residues long. V shed 7 bases and J shed 1 base, with 9 bases lying between them. Germline values: CDR1 DFQATT, CDR2 SNEGSKA (reference sequence). CDR3 in amino acids: CSGEVGTDTQYF. Written as DNA, the CDR3 is TGCAGTGGGGAGGTTGGCACAGATACGCAGTATTTT.

In this sample, this clonotype turned up a few times. The chain couples TRBV4-1 to TRBJ1-2; D possibly corresponds to TRBD1 (5 bases). The CDR3 length is 13 residues. Trimming cost V 3 bases and J 3 bases, with 8 bases left between them. The germline gives CDR1 MGHRA, CDR2 YSYEKL. The CDR3, as DNA: TGCGCCAGCAGCCAGGGACTAGACTATGGCTACACCTTC. This encodes CASSQGLDYGYTF.

This clonotype was counted ten times or more. The chain has TRBV13 and TRBJ1-2; TRBD1 matches at 8 bases. Germline CDR1 is PRHDT and CDR2 is FYEKMQ (reference sequence). J lost 8 bases, V lost 3 bases, and 11 bases had no gene match. The CDR3 extends over 15 amino acids. CDR3 sequence: CASSFSGTGSLGYTF. As DNA, the CDR3 is TGTGCCAGCAGCTTTTCTGGGACAGGCAGTTTGGGCTACACCTTC.

This clonotype was detected only once. The chain links TRBV18 to TRBJ2-5; TRBD1 matches 10 bases. The germline V gene has CDR1 KGHSH and CDR2 LQKENI. Trimming cost V 4 bases and J 5 bases; bases outside gene matches: 4. The CDR3 sequence is 14 residues long. CDR3 residues: CASSLTGGAETQYF. In nucleotides, the CDR3 is TGTGCCAGCTCACTGACAGGGGGCGCGGAGACCCAGTACTTC.

This chain connects TRBV10-2 to TRBJ2-7; a weak D match, TRBD2 (5 bases). The ends were cut back, 6 bases at V and 6 bases at J, with 18 bases in the middle. The CDR3 extends over 14 amino acids. The germline gives CDR1 WSHSY, CDR2 SAAADI. As DNA, the CDR3 is TGCGCCAGCAGCCGGGAACTAGTTTATGGCGAGCAGTACGTC. Encoded protein: CASSRELVYGEQYV.

This clonotype was seen ten or more times. V gene TRBV5-1 combines with J gene TRBJ2-5; the D is unclear. This CDR3 spans 11 amino acids. Germline V gives CDR1 SGHRS, CDR2 YFSETQ. V was shortened by 5 bases and J by 0 bases, with 2 bases between the two germline ends. Here the CDR3 DNA reads TGCGCCAGCAGGGACCAAGAGACCCAGTACTTC. Protein product: CASRDQETQYF.

This clonotype was observed a few times. V is TRBV20-1 and J is TRBJ2-7; TRBD1 agrees at 9 bases. Germline lookup yields CDR1 DFQATT and CDR2 SNEGSKA (reference sequence). V lost 6 bases, J lost 6 bases, and 6 bases stayed unmatched. This CDR3 contains 12 residues. The chain's CDR3 is CSAPGTGTEQYV. In DNA, the CDR3 is TGCAGTGCGCCTGGGACAGGGACCGAGCAGTACGTC.

A note on this clonotype: A read error is possible here, since a much larger clone lies one base away. The J gene is TRBJ1-2, the V gene TRBV27, with TRBD1 as a possible D gene (5 bases). Between the trimmed V and J ends, which lost 4 bases and 2 bases, there was a span of 17 bases. Germline lookup yields CDR1 MNHEY and CDR2 SMNVEV (reference sequence). The CDR3 consists of 16 residues. CDR3 region: CASSSVGTSPNYGYTF. The CDR3 DNA reads TGTGCCAGCAGTTCAGTCGGGACCTCTCCGAACTATGGCTACACCTTC.

The V gene is TRBV2, the J gene TRBJ2-1; D is perhaps TRBD2 (6 bases). The V and J ends lost 7 bases and 0 bases respectively, with 13 bases between them. CDR3 size: 15 residues. The germline gives CDR1 SNHLY, CDR2 FYNNEI. The CDR3 nucleotides read TGTGCCAGCATTAGTCGGGGGAGCTCCTACAATGAGCAGTTCTTC. This gives the protein CASISRGSSYNEQFF.

In its sample, this clonotype was seen many times. The rearrangement links TRBV20-1 to TRBJ2-5; D ambiguous. Trimming took off 6 bases at V and 4 bases at J, with 6 bases between the two ends. The CDR3 is 10 residues long. The germline V gene has CDR1 DFQATT and CDR2 SNEGSKA (reference sequence). The chain's CDR3 is CSARGETQYF. DNA for the CDR3: TGCAGTGCGCGCGGAGAGACCCAGTACTTC.

This chain connects TRBV12-3 or TRBV12-4 to TRBJ2-7; 9 bases map to TRBD1. V lost 5 bases to trimming and J lost 6 bases; unmatched junction nucleotides: 8. The CDR3 loop spans 14 amino acids. The chain's CDR3 is CASSLGTGKLEQYV. The CDR3, as DNA: TGTGCCAGCAGTCTCGGGACAGGGAAACTCGAGCAGTACGTC.

This clonotype was observed a few times. CDR3 in amino acids: CASSRTAISDTQYF. The CDR3 DNA is TGCGCCAGCAGCAGGACTGCCATCTCAGATACGCAGTATTTT. The rearrangement joins TRBV5-1 to TRBJ2-3; D is perhaps TRBD2 (5 bases). Trimming cost V 4 bases and J 4 bases, with 13 bases left between them. This CDR3 region has 14 residues. Germline CDR1 SGHRS, CDR2 YFSETQ.

There are a few counts of this clonotype. This chain connects TRBV25-1 to TRBJ2-1; 8 positions match TRBD2. Germline V gene lookup returns CDR1 MGHDK and CDR2 SYGVNS. J gave up 4 bases and V 2 bases, and 4 bases lay outside the gene matches. The CDR3 contains 15 residues. In nucleotides, the CDR3 is TGTGCCAGCAGTGAAAAGCGGGGGTCTTACAATGAGCAGTTCTTC. Translating gives CASSEKRGSYNEQFF.

The rearrangement links TRBV24-1 to TRBJ2-1; the D gene is possibly TRBD2 (5 bases). Germline CDR1 and CDR2: KGHDR and SFDVKD. Trimming shortened V by 8 bases and J by 5 bases, and 12 bases separated the two germline ends. This CDR3 is 13 amino acids long. This CDR3 reads CATTRGTDNEQFF. In DNA form, the CDR3 reads TGTGCCACCACCCGGGGTACCGACAATGAGCAGTTCTTC.

This clonotype was seen repeatedly, ten times or more. The chain links TRBV5-1 to TRBJ2-1; TRBD2 aligns across 8 bases. Unmatched junction bases numbered 6, after V lost 4 bases and J lost 0 bases. Germline assignment: CDR1 SGHRS and CDR2 YFSETQ. The CDR3 is made up of 16 amino acids. The CDR3 region has the DNA TGCGCCAGCAGCCCTGGACTAGCTGGCTCCTACAATGAGCAGTTCTTC. The encoded protein is CASSPGLAGSYNEQFF.

The chain joins TRBV28 to TRBJ1-5, with D uncertain. The V gene's germline CDR1 is MDHEN and CDR2 SYDVKM. Trimming pared 7 bases from V and 5 bases from J, leaving 12 bases between. The CDR3 length is 13 residues. The CDR3: CASNRWVDQPQHF. The CDR3 DNA follows: TGTGCCAGCAACCGATGGGTGGATCAGCCCCAGCATTTT. Together with reference TRBV28 and TRBJ1-5, the CDR3 gives the full variable domain: DVKVTQSSRYLVKRTGEKVFLECVQDMDHENMFWYRQDPGLGLRLIYFSYDVKMKEKGDIPEGYSVSREKKERFSLILESASTNQTSMYLCASNRWVDQPQHFGDGTRLSIL.

The chain links TRBV28 to TRBJ1-1; D is perhaps TRBD1 (5 bases). Germline-derived CDR1 and CDR2 are MDHEN and SYDVKM. With 2 bases removed from V and 8 bases from J, the gap between germline ends came to 12 bases. The CDR3 extends over 13 amino acids. The CDR3 sequence: CASSLGGWLEAFF. The CDR3 DNA sequence: TGTGCCAGCAGTTTAGGGGGGTGGCTAGAAGCTTTCTTT.

This clonotype has ten or more counts. V is TRBV28 and J is TRBJ2-1; 8 positions agree with TRBD1. V gave up 2 bases and J gave up 3 bases; unmatched junction bases: 0. CDR1 MDHEN and CDR2 SYDVKM come from the germline V gene. CDR3 length: 14 amino acids. This chain's CDR3 is CASSLTGGYNEQFF. The CDR3 DNA is TGTGCCAGCAGTTTAACAGGGGGCTACAATGAGCAGTTCTTC.

The V call is TRBV9, the J call TRBJ1-3, with a tentative D call TRBD1 (5 bases). V was trimmed by 0 bases and J by 9 bases, leaving 10 bases between them. The CDR3 is 13 residues long. The V gene's germline CDR1 is SGDLS and CDR2 YYNGEE. CDR3 amino acids: CASSVEAGSTIYF. The CDR3 nucleotides read TGTGCCAGCAGCGTAGAGGCAGGGAGCACCATATATTTT.

Only a few counts were recorded for this clonotype. The chain uses TRBV7-2 and TRBJ2-3; possibly TRBD1 or TRBD2 for D (7 bases each). This CDR3 comprises 15 residues. Trimming left V 5 bases short and J 2 bases short, with 14 bases between. Germline V gene sequence: CDR1 SGHTA, CDR2 FQGNSA. CDR3 amino acids: CASSPSGTDTDTQYF. The CDR3, as DNA: TGTGCCAGCAGCCCGAGCGGGACAGACACAGATACGCAGTATTTT.

This clonotype turned up a few times. The chain combines TRBV20-1 with TRBJ1-6, with 7 bases aligning to TRBD1. Per the germline V gene, CDR1 is DFQATT and CDR2 is SNEGSKA (reference sequence). V gave up 7 bases and J gave up 7 bases; unmatched junction bases: 10. The CDR3 contains 14 residues. DNA for the CDR3: TGCAGTGTTACTCGGGGACAGCAGAATTCACCCCTCCACTTT. Protein product: CSVTRGQQNSPLHF.

This clonotype was seen repeatedly, ten times or more. This chain connects TRBV5-5 to TRBJ2-2, with D perhaps TRBD2 (5 bases). Germline lookup yields CDR1 SGHKS and CDR2 YYEKEE (reference sequence). V gave up 3 bases and J gave up 6 bases, with 15 bases separating them. This CDR3 spans 15 amino acids. The CDR3 DNA reads TGTGCCAGCAGCTCGGCTAGCACTGCCCCCGGGGAGCTGTTTTTT. It translates to CASSSASTAPGELFF.

The chain recombines TRBV21-1 with TRBJ2-3; the DNA was not used to check the table's D call, TRBD2. TRBV21-1 constitutes a pseudogene. The CDR3 spans 15 residues. The CDR3 protein is CASSNGTSSSHFQYF. The CDR3 coding sequence is TGTGCCAGCAGCAACGGGACTAGCAGCTCACATTTCCAGTATTTT.

J is TRBJ2-6 and V is TRBV7-3; D is perhaps TRBD1 or TRBD2 (5 bases each). In germline, CDR1 is SGHTA, CDR2 FQGTGA. The CDR3 runs to 17 residues. Trimming took off 5 bases at V and 1 base at J, with 15 bases between the two ends. The CDR3 DNA follows: TGTGCCAGCAGCCCCGGGGACCTCAGGTCTGGGGCCAACGTCCTGACTTTC. Protein product: CASSPGDLRSGANVLTF.

The CDR3 loop is CSVSLFDSYGYTF. CDR3 DNA: TGCAGCGTTTCACTTTTTGACAGCTATGGCTACACCTTC. The chain links TRBV29-1 to TRBJ1-2; D might be TRBD1 (5 bases). The CDR3 length is 13 residues. CDR1 and CDR2 (germline): SQVTM, ANQGSEA. Trimming shortened V by 5 bases and J by 4 bases, and 14 bases separated the two germline ends.

The sample holds many counts of this clonotype. V is TRBV20-1 and J is TRBJ2-3; 9 nucleotides match TRBD2. The CDR3 consists of 14 residues. Trimming removed 5 bases from V and 4 bases from J; junction bases left unmatched: 7. Germline assignment: CDR1 DFQATT and CDR2 SNEGSKA (reference sequence). CDR3 in amino acids: CSADTAGGPDTQYF. CDR3 DNA sequence: TGCAGTGCTGACACTGCGGGAGGGCCAGATACGCAGTATTTT.

This chain joins TRBV28 and TRBJ2-7; tentatively, D is TRBD2 (6 bases). This CDR3 region has 16 residues. V was pared by 3 bases and J by 1 base, with 16 bases between. CDR1 and CDR2 (germline): MDHEN, SYDVKM. For the CDR3, the DNA is TGTGCCAGCAGTTTTGACCTACGGGAGCAATCCTACGAGCAGTACGTC. Translated: CASSFDLREQSYEQYV.